These 31 T cell receptor beta chains came from one sample sequenced in a study of blood T cell repertoires in COVID-19. Method: immunoSEQ multiplex PCR; TCRdb's copy keeps in-frame clones and lacks some. This sample carries under 300,000 clones, 80% to 90% of them seen once, and the ten largest clones take 1.5% to 2%. Material: PBMCs or T cells enriched from blood (not recorded which). The receptors here all came from a woman in her 50s who had recovered from COVID-19.

This chain uses TRBV9 with TRBJ1-6, with TRBD1 matching over 11 bases. Germline V gene lookup returns CDR1 SGDLS and CDR2 YYNGEE. J was trimmed by 10 bases and V by 2 bases; bases with no gene match: 5. This CDR3 has 15 residues. The CDR3 bases are TGTGCCAGCAGCGTTGGACAGGGGGCAGGGTCACCCCTCCACTTT. It is translated as CASSVGQGAGSPLHF.

The chain is built from TRBV9 and TRBJ2-7, with D tentatively TRBD2 (5 bases). CDR1 SGDLS and CDR2 YYNGEE come from the germline V gene. CDR3 size: 13 residues. V dropped 0 bases and J dropped 6 bases, with 10 bases sitting between them. CDR3 sequence (DNA): TGTGCCAGCAGCGTAGACGGTGGAGGCGAGCAGTACTTC. Protein: CASSVDGGGEQYF.

The genes are TRBV6-5 and TRBJ1-6; TRBD1 is a possible D gene (6 bases). The CDR3 length is 15 residues. Germline V gene sequence: CDR1 MNHEY, CDR2 SVGAGI. Trimming removed 2 bases at V and 7 bases at J, with 12 bases between. CDR3 sequence (DNA): TGTGCCAGCAGTTACCGGGGGGCTGGGAATTCACCCCTCCACTTT. Residues: CASSYRGAGNSPLHF.

V and J are TRBV18 and TRBJ2-1, with 9 bases lining up with TRBD2. The CDR3 runs to 17 residues. Trimming at V came to 4 bases and at J to 3 bases, leaving 10 bases not matched to a gene. Germline loops: CDR1 KGHSH, CDR2 LQKENI. The CDR3 region is CASSRRTGTSFYNEQFF. The CDR3 bases are TGTGCCAGCTCACGACGCACAGGGACTAGCTTCTACAATGAGCAGTTCTTC. Full variable domain (outside the CDR3, taken from reference TRBV18 and TRBJ2-1): NAGVMQNPRHLVRRRGQEARLRCSPMKGHSHVYWYRQLPEEGLKFMVYLQKENIIDESGMPKERFSAEFPKEGPSILRIQQVVRGDSAAYFCASSRRTGTSFYNEQFFGPGTRLTVL.

The CDR3 here is CASSLAGVNYGYTF. CDR3 DNA: TGTGCCAGCAGCTTGGCCGGAGTTAACTATGGCTACACCTTC. The chain joins TRBV5-6 to TRBJ1-2; D remains unclear. The CDR3 length is 14 residues. The germline CDR1 and CDR2 sequences are SGHDT and YYEEEE. V shed 0 bases and J shed 1 base, with 7 bases lying between them.

The rearrangement links TRBV2 to TRBJ2-4; 7 bases are shared with TRBD1. The germline gives CDR1 SNHLY, CDR2 FYNNEI. Trimming at V came to 4 bases and at J to 7 bases, leaving 7 bases not matched to a gene. The CDR3 loop spans 14 amino acids. Here the CDR3 reads CASSVVGQANIQYF. The CDR3 DNA reads TGTGCCAGCAGTGTGGTCGGACAGGCCAACATTCAGTACTTC.

The CDR3 DNA is TGTGCCAGCAGCTTGGGCAGAGCCACCGGGGAGCTGTTTTTT. Its translation: CASSLGRATGELFF. The chain combines TRBV7-9 with TRBJ2-2; the D is unclear. Between the trimmed V and J ends, which lost 3 bases and 4 bases, there was a span of 9 bases. The CDR3 covers 14 residues. The germline CDR1 and CDR2 sequences are SEHNR and FQNEAQ (reference sequence).

V usage is TRBV28 and J usage is TRBJ2-7, with 8 bases that match TRBD1. V lost 6 bases and J lost 4; bases outside the gene matches: 5. This CDR3 has 13 amino acids. Germline V gene lookup returns CDR1 MDHEN and CDR2 SYDVKM. The chain's CDR3 is CASRIRTGYEQYF. CDR3 coding DNA: TGTGCCAGCAGGATTAGGACAGGGTACGAGCAGTACTTC.

CDR3 bases: TGTGCCAGCAGTTACCCGTACCCCGGGGGGCTCTACGAGCAGTACTTC. The encoded protein is CASSYPYPGGLYEQYF. The rearrangement joins TRBV6-2 or TRBV6-3 to TRBJ2-7, with D possibly TRBD2 on 7 matching bases. Germline CDR1 MNHEY, CDR2 SVGEGT. This CDR3 comprises 16 residues. V was pared by 2 bases and J by 3 bases, with 17 bases between.

The chain employs TRBV5-4 and TRBJ2-2; D is possibly TRBD1 (5 bases). Germline CDR1 and CDR2: SGHNT and YYREEE (reference sequence). The CDR3 has 15 residues. V lost 4 bases and J 4 bases, leaving 14 bases between the germline ends. CDR3 bases: TGTGCCAGCAGCCCCCCCGGTGGGGCCACCGGGGAGCTGTTTTTT. It specifies CASSPPGGATGELFF.

The V gene is TRBV5-6, the J gene TRBJ1-6, with D possibly TRBD1 on 6 matching bases. Germline CDR1 reads SGHDT; CDR2 reads YYEEEE. The V gene lost 2 bases and the J gene lost 1 base, with 10 bases spanning the gap. The CDR3 runs to 16 residues. DNA for the CDR3: TGTGCCAGCAGCTTAAAGGGGGTTTCCTATAATTCACCCCTCCACTTT. As protein: CASSLKGVSYNSPLHF.

J is TRBJ2-7 and V is TRBV6-5; the D gene is possibly TRBD2 (6 bases). V gave up 7 bases and J gave up 1 base, with 11 bases separating them. Germline V lookup: CDR1 MNHEY, CDR2 SVGAGI. The length of the CDR3 is 13 residues. The CDR3: CASKPGGSYEQYF. CDR3 coding DNA: TGTGCCAGCAAACCCGGGGGATCCTACGAGCAGTACTTC.

The V call is TRBV4-2, the J call TRBJ2-7, with 11 bases that match TRBD2. The CDR3 is made up of 17 amino acids. Germline CDR1 and CDR2: LGHNA and YNFKEQ. V was clipped by 2 bases and J by 2 bases; unmatched bases: 8. CDR3 region: CASSQTPGLAAPYEQYF. The CDR3 nucleotides are TGTGCCAGCAGCCAAACTCCGGGACTAGCGGCCCCCTACGAGCAGTACTTC.

The chain carries TRBV20-1 and TRBJ2-7; D is ambiguous. This CDR3 has 12 amino acids. Germline V CDR1 and CDR2: DFQATT, SNEGSKA (reference sequence). The ends were cut back, 3 bases at V and 2 bases at J, with 8 bases in the middle. This CDR3 is CSASGYTYEQYF. Here the CDR3 DNA reads TGCAGTGCTAGTGGTTATACCTACGAGCAGTACTTC.

CDR3 region: CASRFAGDFNYGYTF. In DNA, the CDR3 is TGTGCCAGCAGATTTGCGGGGGATTTTAACTATGGCTACACCTTC. The rearrangement joins TRBV6-4 to TRBJ1-2; weak D call: TRBD1 (5 bases). V was shortened by 6 bases and J by 1 base, with 15 bases between the two germline ends. This CDR3 spans 15 amino acids. From germline, CDR1 is MRHNA and CDR2 SNTAGT.

The V gene is TRBV29-1, the J gene TRBJ2-3; TRBD1 agrees at 7 bases. Germline CDR1 SQVTM, CDR2 ANQGSEA. CDR3 length: 15 amino acids. Germline trimming cut 5 bases from V and 0 bases from J; bases unmatched to any gene: 8. The CDR3 region is CSVKTGTASTDTQYF. The CDR3 nucleotides are TGCAGCGTTAAAACCGGGACAGCTAGCACAGATACGCAGTATTTT.

This rearrangement joins TRBV7-9 to TRBJ2-3; 7 nucleotides align to TRBD2. J gave up 4 bases and V 5 bases, and 12 bases lay outside the gene matches. Per germline, CDR1 SEHNR and CDR2 FQNEAQ (reference sequence). The CDR3 extends over 16 amino acids. CDR3 residues: CASSPRLASPPDTQYF. As DNA, the CDR3 is TGTGCCAGCAGCCCCCGACTAGCTTCCCCTCCAGATACGCAGTATTTT.

The rearrangement links TRBV6-5 to TRBJ2-1; 14 bases are a match to TRBD2. The CDR3 is 15 amino acids. V shed 4 bases and J 9 bases; nucleotides not matched to a gene: 5. The germline gives CDR1 MNHEY, CDR2 SVGAGI. CDR3 sequence: CASSSWTSGRREQFF. CDR3 nucleotides: TGTGCCAGCAGTTCTTGGACTAGCGGGAGGCGTGAGCAGTTCTTC.

The DNA for the CDR3 is TGTGCCAGCAGCGAGACAGGGGGTCCTAATGAAAAACTGTTTTTT. Translated: CASSETGGPNEKLFF. V gene TRBV7-8 combines with J gene TRBJ1-4, with TRBD1 matching over 9 bases. The CDR3 is 15 amino acids. Germline V gene sequence: CDR1 SGHVS, CDR2 FQNEAQ. Trimming at V came to 5 bases and at J to 3 bases, leaving 4 bases not matched to a gene.

The gene calls are TRBV9 and TRBJ2-7, with D possibly being TRBD2 (5 bases). CDR3 length: 15 residues. Deletions cut 0 bases from V and 0 bases from J, with 10 bases between. The germline gives CDR1 SGDLS, CDR2 YYNGEE. The CDR3 nucleotides are TGTGCCAGCAGCGTAGGACCGGGAACCTCCTACGAGCAGTACTTC. Its translation is CASSVGPGTSYEQYF.

The chain recombines TRBV24-1 with TRBJ2-3; TRBD2 agrees at 9 bases. J gave up 6 bases and V 3 bases, and 12 bases lay outside the gene matches. The CDR3 spans 17 residues. Germline loops: CDR1 KGHDR, CDR2 SFDVKD. The DNA for the CDR3 is TGTGCCACCAGTGATACCCTAGCGGGAACTGGCTTGGATACGCAGTATTTT. Residues: CATSDTLAGTGLDTQYF.

The chain couples TRBV18 to TRBJ2-7; perhaps TRBD2 as D (6 bases). There are 15 residues in the CDR3. V lost 2 bases, J lost 0 bases, and 11 bases lay in between. Per the germline V gene, CDR1 is KGHSH and CDR2 is LQKENI. CDR3: CASSPGRTSSYEQYF. The CDR3 nucleotides read TGTGCCAGCTCACCAGGGAGGACGAGCTCCTACGAGCAGTACTTC.

This chain links TRBV6-4 with TRBJ1-2; TRBD1 agrees at 8 bases. In germline, CDR1 is MRHNA, CDR2 SNTAGT. The CDR3 spans 14 residues. V dropped 5 bases and J dropped 4; count of bases not matched to a gene: 6. CDR3 in amino acids: CASSQTGTGYGYTF. In DNA, the CDR3 is TGTGCCAGCAGTCAGACCGGGACAGGCTATGGCTACACCTTC.

The chain has TRBV27 and TRBJ2-7, with 10 bases matching TRBD2. Germline V gene sequence: CDR1 MNHEY, CDR2 SMNVEV (reference sequence). Losses at the gene ends were 2 bases for V and 2 bases for J; bases not matched to a gene: 9. The CDR3 loop spans 17 amino acids. CDR3 protein: CASSLGPLAGGTYEQYF. The CDR3 coding sequence is TGTGCCAGCAGTTTAGGCCCTTTAGCGGGAGGCACCTACGAGCAGTACTTC.

The chain employs TRBV6-1 and TRBJ2-2, with a weak D call TRBD1 (5 bases). The CDR3 covers 15 residues. Germline V gene data show CDR1 as MNHNS and CDR2 as SASEGT. Trimming removed 1 base at V and 4 bases at J, with 10 bases between. Here the CDR3 reads CASSEGQGSTGELFF. Here the CDR3 DNA reads TGTGCCAGCAGTGAAGGGCAGGGAAGCACCGGGGAGCTGTTTTTT.

CDR3 sequence: CASSDGTGFYEQYF. As DNA, the CDR3 is TGTGCCAGCAGTGACGGGACAGGGTTCTACGAGCAGTACTTC. The chain combines TRBV2 with TRBJ2-7; 9 nucleotides align to TRBD1. The CDR3 loop spans 14 amino acids. CDR1 is SNHLY, CDR2 FYNNEI, per germline. After removal of 3 bases from V and 3 bases from J, the junction contained 3 bases not matched to a gene.

The chain recombines TRBV7-6 with TRBJ2-3; 12 bases are a match to TRBD2. The V and J ends lost 3 bases and 2 bases, in that order; junction bases with no gene match: 3. CDR3 length equals 16 residues. Germline V lookup: CDR1 SGHVS, CDR2 FNYEAQ. The CDR3 nucleotides are TGTGCCAGCAGCTTGGGACTAGCGGGTACCACAGATACGCAGTATTTT. Protein sequence: CASSLGLAGTTDTQYF.

Ten or more counts support this clone. This chain uses TRBV6-4 with TRBJ2-3; 12 nucleotides agree with TRBD2. This CDR3 spans 15 amino acids. J gave up 3 bases and V 2 bases, and 0 bases lay outside the gene matches. Germline V gives CDR1 MRHNA, CDR2 SNTAGT. The CDR3 is CASSDGTSGTDTQYF. In DNA form, the CDR3 reads TGTGCCAGCAGTGACGGGACTAGCGGGACAGATACGCAGTATTTT.

The chain recombines TRBV6-5 with TRBJ2-7, with 8 bases that match TRBD1. V lost 7 bases and J lost 4; bases outside the gene matches: 9. Germline loops: CDR1 MNHEY, CDR2 SVGAGI. This CDR3 region has 14 residues. The CDR3 bases are TGTGCCAGCACCCCCGGGCAGGGGGCTTACGAGCAGTACTTC. Translated: CASTPGQGAYEQYF.

The count of this clone is one. The CDR3 DNA sequence: TGTGCCAGCAGCCCGCGAGGGTGGCAGGGGGCGAACGGCTACACCTTC. Protein product: CASSPRGWQGANGYTF. The chain uses TRBV7-2 and TRBJ1-2, with 8 nucleotides matching TRBD1. Germline assignment: CDR1 SGHTA and CDR2 FQGNSA. The V and J ends lost 5 bases and 8 bases, in that order; junction bases with no gene match: 16. The CDR3 spans 16 residues.

The chain employs TRBV30 and TRBJ2-3; no firm D call. Germline lookup yields CDR1 GTSNPN and CDR2 SVGIG (reference sequence). V gave up 3 bases and J gave up 1 base, with 11 bases separating them. The CDR3 is 14 residues long. The DNA for the CDR3 is TGTGCCTGGAGCAGAGGCGGAGGCACAGATACGCAGTATTTT. Protein: CAWSRGGGTDTQYF.